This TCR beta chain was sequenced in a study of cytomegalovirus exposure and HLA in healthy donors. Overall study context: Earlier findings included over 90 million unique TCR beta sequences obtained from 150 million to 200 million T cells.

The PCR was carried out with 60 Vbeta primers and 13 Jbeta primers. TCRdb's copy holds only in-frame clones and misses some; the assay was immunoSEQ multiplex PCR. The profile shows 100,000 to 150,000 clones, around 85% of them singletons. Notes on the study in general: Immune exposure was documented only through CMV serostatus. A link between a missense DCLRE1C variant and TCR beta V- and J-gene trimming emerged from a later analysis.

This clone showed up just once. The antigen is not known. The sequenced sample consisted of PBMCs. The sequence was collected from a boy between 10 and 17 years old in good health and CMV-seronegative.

In DNA, the CDR3 is TGTGCCAGCAGCCCGGGGACGGGGGCCCAGCATTTT. Its translation: CASSPGTGAQHF. V and J are TRBV9 and TRBJ1-5, with D possibly being TRBD1 (5 bases). Germline V gives CDR1 SGDLS, CDR2 YYNGEE. Trimming stripped 4 bases from V and 11 bases from J, with 13 bases between. CDR3 length: 12 amino acids.